This T cell receptor beta chain comes out of a study of spatial heterogeneity in lung cancer. Study findings and constraints: In tumors, expanded intratumoral alpha and beta TCR counts tracked mutation counts.

Time point: sample taken at primary tumor resection. TCRs were sequenced from unsorted whole RNA of tumor, nontumor lung or PBMC. From the 5' RACE reads, TCRdb called clonotypes with MiXCR, one entry per CDR3 protein. This sample has about 9,800 distinct CDR3 sequences, with 54% found just once. CDR1 and CDR2 (germline): SQVTM, ANQGSEA. This CDR3 comprises 14 residues. J was trimmed by 8 bases and V by 4 bases; bases with no gene match: 8. Note on this clonotype: Antigen unknown. This is likely a read error, given that the CDR3 carries no conserved phenylalanine or tryptophan at its end. Being off target in a library aimed at alpha chains, this beta chain has a size of little meaning.

The source of this sequence is a female donor with early-stage non-small cell lung cancer. The source material was lung tumor tissue, sampled at surgery. This chain uses TRBV29-1 with TRBJ2-2; 9 bases align to TRBD2. CDR3: CSVGSGSKAGELFS. The CDR3 DNA reads TGCAGCGTTGGTAGCGGGAGTAAGGCTGGGGAGCTGTTTTCT.